What follows describes a single T cell receptor beta chain. This record comes from a study of PD-L1 blockade in urothelial cancer. With 4 bases removed from V and 0 bases from J, the gap between germline ends came to 6 bases. The CDR3 runs to 13 residues. Germline loops: CDR1 WNHNN, CDR2 SYGVQD (reference sequence). Sequencing was performed with immunoSEQ multiplex PCR; in TCRdb, only in-frame clones are kept and a portion is missing. This table holds roughly 50,000 clones, 65% to 85% found once. The time point denotes: peripheral blood 6 weeks after treatment start. The chain joins TRBV10-1 to TRBJ1-1, with no clear D. This specimen was PBMCs, taken around atezolizumab (anti-PD-L1) treatment. The sequence was collected from a man between 65 and 80 years old with urothelial cancer. CDR3 loop: CASSVRLNTEAFF. CDR3 nucleotide sequence: TGCGCCAGCAGTGTCCGGTTGAACACTGAAGCTTTCTTT.